This T cell receptor (beta chain) was profiled in a study of shared clonotypes between healthy human individuals. Some clones are missing from TCRdb's copy, which holds only in-frame ones; the method was immunoSEQ multiplex PCR. Here the sample spans some 1.5 million clones, roughly 97% being singletons. Germline V gene sequence: CDR1 MNHEY, CDR2 SMNVEV (reference sequence). The CDR3 loop spans 15 amino acids. V shed 4 bases and J shed 4 bases, with 17 bases lying between them. The donors, all of them Caucasian adults, lived in Nashville, Tennessee. Into CD45RA+ naive and CD45RA-negative memory subsets, the CD4+ cells were split.

Sequencing was carried out using naive CD4+ T cells sorted from blood. Subset reported: CD45RA+ positively selected. The TCR was taken from a man younger than 40 in good health. The chain joins TRBV27 to TRBJ2-7; D might be TRBD2 (6 bases). Here the CDR3 DNA reads TGTGCCAGCAGTTCTGCCGGAGGGCCTAGGTACGAGCAGTACTTC. Translated: CASSSAGGPRYEQYF.